The source of this T cell receptor beta chain is a study of shared clonotypes between healthy human individuals. Some clones are missing from TCRdb's copy, which holds only in-frame ones; the method was immunoSEQ multiplex PCR. The sample records 2.5 million or so clones, just over 90% being singletons. J lost 7 bases, V lost 6 bases, and 10 bases had no gene match. This CDR3 has 14 residues. The germline V gene encodes CDR1 MNHEY and CDR2 SVGAGI. The gene calls are TRBV6-5 and TRBJ1-2; TRBD1 matches at 8 bases. Sample: naive CD4+ T cells sorted from blood. Subset of the sample: CD45RA+ positively selected. This TCR came from a man aged 18 to 30 in good health. The CDR3 DNA follows: TGTGCCAGCAGATCCCTCGGACAGGGTGGTGGCTACACCTTC. Its translation is CASRSLGQGGGYTF.